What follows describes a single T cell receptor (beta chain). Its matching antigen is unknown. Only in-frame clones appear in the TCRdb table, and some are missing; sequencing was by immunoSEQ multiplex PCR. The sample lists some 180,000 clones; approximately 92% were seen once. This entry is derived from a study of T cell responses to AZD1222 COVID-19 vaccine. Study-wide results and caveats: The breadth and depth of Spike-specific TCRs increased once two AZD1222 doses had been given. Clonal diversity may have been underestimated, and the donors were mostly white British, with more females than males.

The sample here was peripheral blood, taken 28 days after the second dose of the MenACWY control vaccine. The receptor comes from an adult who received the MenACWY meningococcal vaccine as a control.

The CDR3 DNA follows: TGTGCCAGCAGCTTAGATGCCAACGTCCTGACTTTC. Amino acids: CASSLDANVLTF. V gene TRBV7-9 combines with J gene TRBJ2-6; no clear D gene. The CDR3 is 12 amino acids. Germline V gene data show CDR1 as SEHNR and CDR2 as FQNEAQ (reference sequence). V was trimmed by 1 base and J by 7 bases, leaving 2 bases between them.